The source of this T cell receptor (beta chain) is a study of T cell repertoires in cytomegalovirus infection. MiXCR, applied by TCRdb to the reads, yields one record per CDR3 protein. The sample consists of approximately 350,000 distinct CDR3 sequences, nearly 35% of them appearing once. A remark on this clonotype: As yet, its antigen is unknown.

This TCR derives from a human donor in good health (CMV status not recorded). Some clones in this sample may be carry-over from other donors' samples. The specimen comprised cultured PBMCs, sampled from culture after CMV antigen stimulation.

CDR3 nucleotides: TGTGCCAGCAGCCAAACGGGACGGCAAAACACTGAAGCTTTCTTT. As protein: CASSQTGRQNTEAFF. The J gene is TRBJ1-1, the V gene TRBV3-1; maybe TRBD1 (5 bases). Germline lookup yields CDR1 LGHDT and CDR2 YNNKEL (reference sequence). The ends were cut back, 2 bases at V and 2 bases at J, with 12 bases in the middle. The CDR3 has 15 residues. Based on the CDR3 plus reference TRBV3-1 and TRBJ1-1, the full variable domain is DTAVSQTPKYLVTQMGNDKSIKCEQNLGHDTMYWYKQDSKKFLKIMFSYNNKELIINETVPNRFSPKSPDKAHLNLHINSLELGDSAVYFCASSQTGRQNTEAFFGQGTRLTVV.